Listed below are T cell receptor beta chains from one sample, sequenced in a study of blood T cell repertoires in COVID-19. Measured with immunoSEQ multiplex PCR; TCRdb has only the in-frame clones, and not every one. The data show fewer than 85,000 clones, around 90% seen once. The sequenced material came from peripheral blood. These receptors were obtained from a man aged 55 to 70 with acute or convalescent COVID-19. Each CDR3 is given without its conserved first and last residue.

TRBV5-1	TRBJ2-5	ASSNGAGFETQY
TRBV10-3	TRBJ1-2	ATSGGEGYGYT
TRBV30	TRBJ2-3	ASRLAGADTQY
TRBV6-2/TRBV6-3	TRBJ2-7	ASSYRRGVSYEQY
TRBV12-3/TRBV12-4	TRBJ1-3	ASSLSAGQVIY
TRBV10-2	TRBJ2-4	ASSESQIQY
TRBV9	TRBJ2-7	ASSVNSYSYEQY
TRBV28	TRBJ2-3	ASSLFLTSGGPLSTDTQY
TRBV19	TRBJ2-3	ASSIADRVDTQY
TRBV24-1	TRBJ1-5	ATSDVGGNQPQH
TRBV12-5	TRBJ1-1	ASGLVTGPSAEAF
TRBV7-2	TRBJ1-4	ASSPGTSTNEKLF
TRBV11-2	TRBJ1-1	ASSLLTTSHTEAF
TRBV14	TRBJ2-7	ASSQGTGFEQY
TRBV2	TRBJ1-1	ASRGLQGETEAF
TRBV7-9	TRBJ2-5	ASSSRSQETQY
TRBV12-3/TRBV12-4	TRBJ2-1	ASSLELANEQF
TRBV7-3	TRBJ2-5	ASSPSRGGGGETQY
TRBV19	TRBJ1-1	ASNEGKNTEAF
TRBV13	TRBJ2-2	ASSQEGAGTGELF
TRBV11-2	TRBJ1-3	ASSSEVLNTIY
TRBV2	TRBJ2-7	ASSRTGNYEQY
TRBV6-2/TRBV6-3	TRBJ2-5	ASSSLAAQETQY
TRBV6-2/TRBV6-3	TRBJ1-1	ASSFPGGGTEAF
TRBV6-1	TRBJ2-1	ASSETGTGVYNEQF
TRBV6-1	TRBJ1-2	ASSDTPGSWDGYT
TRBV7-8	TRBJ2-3	ASSLGSGGAGDTQY
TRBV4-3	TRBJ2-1	ASSQMAGGRDEQF
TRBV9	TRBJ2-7	ASSVGGQGAYEQY
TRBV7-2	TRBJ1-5	ASSLQGAQTAQH
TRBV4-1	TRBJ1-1	ASSSRPLEDTEAF
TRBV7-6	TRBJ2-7	ASSSGTGGTYEQY
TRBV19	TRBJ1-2	ASLKTGGYGYT
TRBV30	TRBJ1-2	AWSVRGTGKYGYT
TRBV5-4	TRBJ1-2	ASSSVAGGDYGYT
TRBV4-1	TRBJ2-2	ASSQKGGGPTANTGELF
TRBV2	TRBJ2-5	ASRGQGLQETQY
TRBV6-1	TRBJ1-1	ASSSFGGSNTEAF
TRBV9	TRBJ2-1	ASSPLPDGGRAYNEQF
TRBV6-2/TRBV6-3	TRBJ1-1	ASSSIWAGEAF
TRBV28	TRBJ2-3	ASSPSGQGASDTQY
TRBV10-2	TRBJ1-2	ASSESGGFTNYGYT
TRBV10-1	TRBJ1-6	ASSDGVGGSPLH
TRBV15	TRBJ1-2	ATRPQGNLYGYT
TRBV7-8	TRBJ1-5	ASSSTLRAYSNQPQH
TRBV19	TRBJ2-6	ASSISLAGANVLT
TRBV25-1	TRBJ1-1	ASSGWTEFYTEAF
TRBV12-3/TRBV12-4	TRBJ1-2	ASSQGIGYT
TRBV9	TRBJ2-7	ASSAPGTGVGEQY
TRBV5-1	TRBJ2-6	ASSLLQTGANVLT
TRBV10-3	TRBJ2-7	AISESNLLGEQY
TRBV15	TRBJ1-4	ATSRDPGQGVRKLF
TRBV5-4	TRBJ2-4	ASSLGGTGGGINIQY
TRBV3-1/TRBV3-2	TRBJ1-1	ASRTGQNTEAF
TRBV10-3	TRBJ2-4	AISELAPGVTKNIQY